This T cell receptor (beta chain) was recovered during a study of shared clonotypes between healthy human individuals. About the study: The cohort had two women and three men, ages 18 to 49.

The method was immunoSEQ multiplex PCR; TCRdb's version includes in-frame clones alone and lacks a portion of them. Here the sample spans roughly 1.5 million clones, roughly 98% being singletons. Note on this clone: Its cognate antigen is unknown.

J gave up 5 bases and V 3 bases, and 9 bases lay outside the gene matches. This CDR3 spans 15 amino acids. Germline V gene data show CDR1 as SGHDT and CDR2 as YYEEEE. Study-level findings and limits: Estimated richness values were generally larger in naive subsets than in memory subsets.

CD45RA+ naive and CD45RA-negative memory subsets were separated from CD4+ cells. The sequenced sample was naive CD4+ T cells sorted from blood. Sample subset: CD45RA+ positively selected. This clonotype was obtained from a man aged 30-40 years in good health. The V gene is TRBV5-6, the J gene TRBJ2-5; TRBD1 matches 8 bases. CDR3 bases: TGTGCCAGCAGCTCACCCGACAGGGGACGGGAGACCCAGTACTTC. Residues: CASSSPDRGRETQYF.